The clone carrying this T cell receptor (beta chain) was seen repeatedly, ten times or more. The antigen is unknown. This record belongs to a study of T cells in Graves' hyperthyroidism and ophthalmopathy. General study points: Researchers report that a 13 V-J model separated ophthalmopathy from stable hyperthyroidism.

RNA transcripts yielded amplified TCR beta CDR3 regions. Using the HTBI primer set, a first-round RT-PCR was run on the TCR CDR3. TCRdb processed the multiplex PCR reads anew with MiXCR; each CDR3 protein has one entry. Here the sample spans 300,000 to 500,000 distinct CDR3 sequences, about 14% being singletons. The CDR3 sequence is 15 residues long. Germline V gene lookup returns CDR1 SGHRS and CDR2 YFSETQ. Trimming stripped 0 bases from V and 5 bases from J, with 15 bases between. This TCR came from a man over 45 with Graves' ophthalmopathy. The sequencing input was blood. V is TRBV5-1 and J is TRBJ2-7; perhaps TRBD1 as D (5 bases). CDR3 in amino acids: CASSLAVLGQDEQYF. CDR3 bases: TGCGCCAGCAGCTTGGCCGTGCTGGGGCAGGACGAGCAGTACTTC.